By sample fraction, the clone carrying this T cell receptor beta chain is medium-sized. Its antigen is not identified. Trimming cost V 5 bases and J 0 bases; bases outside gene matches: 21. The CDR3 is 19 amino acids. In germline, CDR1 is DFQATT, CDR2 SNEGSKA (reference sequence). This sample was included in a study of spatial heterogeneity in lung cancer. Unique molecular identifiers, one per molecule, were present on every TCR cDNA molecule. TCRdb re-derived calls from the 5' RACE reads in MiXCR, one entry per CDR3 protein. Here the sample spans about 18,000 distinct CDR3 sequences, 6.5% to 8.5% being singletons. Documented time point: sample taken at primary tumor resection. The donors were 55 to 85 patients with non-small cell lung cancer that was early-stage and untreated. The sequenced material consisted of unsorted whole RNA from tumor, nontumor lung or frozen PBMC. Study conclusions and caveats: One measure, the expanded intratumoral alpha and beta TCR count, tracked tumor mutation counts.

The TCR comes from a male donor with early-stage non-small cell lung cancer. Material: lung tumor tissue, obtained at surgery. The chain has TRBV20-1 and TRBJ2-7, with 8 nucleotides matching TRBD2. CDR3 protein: CSADGGGRGLAGSSYEQYF. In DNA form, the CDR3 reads TGCAGTGCTGATGGGGGTGGCAGGGGCCTAGCGGGTTCCTCCTACGAGCAGTACTTC.